A single T cell receptor (beta chain) is shown here with its context. Which antigen it targets is not known. No per-base quality is available; no much larger clone lies one base away. This entry belongs to a study of beta chain features in type 1 diabetes (dated by TCRdb to between 2018 and 2020). Study-level background: Mean age, gender distribution, total cell number and subset yield did not differ between patients and healthy donors. A total of about 100 million sorted cells were examined across all samples, and RNA yield correlated strongly with the number of cells per subset. In the study, recently diagnosed type 1 diabetes patients and matched healthy donors were compared on the TCRB repertoires of their sorted circulating CD4+ T cell subsets. Regulatory and stem cell-like memory subsets were obtained from only 8 patients and roughly 8 healthy donors, while naive and central memory subsets were obtained from all 28 donors. Study-level results and caveats: Only small numbers of individuals were included in the HLA sub-analyses, which left unresolved whether HLA type had any influence on TCRB rearrangement. PCR might favor shorter templates, but patient and control samples were amplified and corrected together, so any skew would affect both groups equally. Because cDNA rather than genomic DNA was sequenced, highly expressing activated cells could have been over-represented, although no difference in activation and CD3 levels was found between groups. In all four CD4+ subsets, TCRB CDR3 length was moderately but significantly shorter in type 1 diabetes patients. The naive, central memory and regulatory TCRB repertoires appeared to resemble one another more closely among patients than among healthy donors. At VDJ recombination sites, type 1 diabetes patients had fewer insertions and more deleted nucleotides, which implies abnormalities in thymic rearrangement.

Each donor gave one peripheral blood draw, roughly 110 mL on average, collected into heparinised tubes. Naive, central memory, regulatory and stem cell-like memory CD4+ T cells were sorted on a BD FACSAria II using a panel including CD45RO, CCR7, CD25, CD127, CD95 and CD27. Purity was above 95% for every sorted population. PBMCs were isolated immediately by Lymphoprep density gradient centrifugation and stained directly without culture. Samples were stained and sorted in pairs, with one healthy donor and one patient per experiment, so that batch effects were minimized. The entire isolated RNA was reverse transcribed using the High Capacity cDNA Reverse Transcription Kit, and thus expressed TCRB transcripts were sequenced. Naive, central memory and regulatory T cell samples underwent deep immunoSEQ sequencing, averaging roughly 3.4 million total reads per sample. After sorted cells were lysed in RLT buffer, RNA was extracted with DNase-treated RNeasy Micro or Mini kits, with the choice depending on cell number. To prevent cross-contamination, each cell subset was processed individually, whereas patient and healthy donor samples were processed jointly. The immunoSEQ multiplex PCR was used to amplify TCRB sequences from cDNA, yielding 87-bp fragments that span the CDR3 region. The amplicons were sequenced using the Illumina HiSeq platform. The authors' analysis ran thus. PCR bias was computationally corrected using synthetic template baselines, reads within Hamming distance 2 were collapsed, and singletons that could not be merged were discarded. Reads were aligned against IMGT to assign V, D and J genes, CDR3 length and insertions or deletions at six rearrangement sites. Within each subset, clonotype counts were normalized to sorted cell number, after which true diversity and Gini coefficients were computed with the tcR R package. The overlap coefficient, calculated on TCRB nucleotide sequences, was used to measure repertoire sharing. Sourced from immuneACCESS, this table was stored by TCRdb with only in-frame sequences that have V and J called. A share of the clones is absent; for the studies checked, an unresolved V gene accounts for under half, and the remainder has no known explanation. V and J calls and clone size follow that table, whereas D and trimming were derived from the DNA. The table for this sample lists tens of thousands of clones; approximately 50% of them were counted only once. The ten largest clones take up roughly 0.65% of the sample.

Spanning cysteine to phenylalanine, the CDR3 consists of 14 amino acids. Left in the record is the CDR3 DNA by itself, 42 bases read in frame from the first base. CDR1 and CDR2, per the germline V gene, are KGHSY and FQNENV. Trimming removed 4 bases from V and 3 bases from J, leaving 10 bases between the germline ends. The chain is assembled from TRBV16 and TRBJ2-1; 6 matching bases give a weak D call of TRBD2. The source of this sequence is a man between 25 and 39 years old with type 1 diabetes. Sequenced: central memory CD4+ T cells from blood. The nucleotide sequence is given as TGTGCCAGCAGCCGGCGGGGTGACTACAATGAGCAGTTCTTC. Its coded protein is CASSRRGDYNEQFF.